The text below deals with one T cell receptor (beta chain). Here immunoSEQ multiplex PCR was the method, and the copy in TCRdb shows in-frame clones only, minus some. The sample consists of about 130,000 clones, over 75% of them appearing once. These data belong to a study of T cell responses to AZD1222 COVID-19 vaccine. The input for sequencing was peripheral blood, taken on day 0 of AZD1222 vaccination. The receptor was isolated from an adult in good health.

CDR3 sequence: CASSLLGEVRETQYF. The CDR3 nucleotides read TGCGCCAGCAGCTTGCTAGGGGAGGTGCGAGAGACCCAGTACTTC. The chain couples TRBV5-1 to TRBJ2-5; tentative D call: TRBD2 (6 bases). The CDR3 runs to 15 residues. V was clipped by 1 base and J by 4 bases, with 14 bases between them. The germline gives CDR1 SGHRS, CDR2 YFSETQ.